The 24 T cell receptor beta chains listed next were all sequenced from one sample in a study of Graves' ophthalmopathy and Graves' hyperthyroidism. Investigators amplified TCR beta CDR3 regions from RNA transcripts. The workflow started with a first-round RT-PCR run with HTBI primers and then moved on to a second-round multiplex PCR. One entry per CDR3 protein, called by TCRdb with MiXCR from the multiplex PCR reads. The data contain about 220,000 distinct CDR3 sequences, 20% to 25% of them seen just once; the ten biggest clones take up roughly 39%. Sequencing was carried out using peripheral blood. These receptors originate from a woman aged 45-65 years with Graves' ophthalmopathy.

This sequence joins TRBV3-1 and TRBJ2-7, with TRBD2 matching over 9 bases. V dropped 0 bases and J dropped 7; count of bases not matched to a gene: 10. The CDR3 is 16 amino acids. CDR1 and CDR2 from the germline V gene are LGHDT and YNNKEL (reference sequence). The CDR3 DNA sequence: TGTGCCAGCAGCCAAGATCAAGGGACTAGCTTTCTTGAGCAGTACTTC. Translated: CASSQDQGTSFLEQYF.

This clonotype has more than one count but fewer than ten. The chain links TRBV4-1 to TRBJ1-1; 11 bases are shared with TRBD1. The CDR3 runs 15 residues. CDR1 is MGHRA and CDR2 is YSYEKL in the germline V gene. Trimming at V came to 4 bases and at J to 13 bases, leaving 14 bases not matched to a gene. DNA for the CDR3: TGCGCCAGCAGCCCAATTCCACGGACAGGGGGCCTCCTTTTCTTT. It codes for CASSPIPRTGGLLFF.

The chain has TRBV18 and TRBJ2-5, with D hard to call. Trimming stripped 0 bases from V and 1 base from J, with 6 bases between. Germline CDR1 is KGHSH and CDR2 is LQKENI. The CDR3 loop spans 14 amino acids. In nucleotides, the CDR3 is TGTGCCAGCTCACCACCGAGTCCCCAAGAGACCCAGTACTTC. Translated, it gives CASSPPSPQETQYF.

In this sample, this clonotype turned up many times. This chain links TRBV5-1 with TRBJ2-7; tentative D call: TRBD2 (6 bases). V shed 6 bases and J shed 0 bases, with 16 bases lying between them. This CDR3 spans 15 amino acids. Germline V gene data show CDR1 as SGHRS and CDR2 as YFSETQ. CDR3 DNA: TGCGCCAGCAAAAGGACGGGAGACCTCTCCTACGAGCAGTACTTC. The encoded protein is CASKRTGDLSYEQYF.

The chain combines TRBV2 with TRBJ1-5, with unresolved D. Trimming shortened V by 8 bases and J by 0 bases, and 11 bases separated the two germline ends. This CDR3 is built from 14 residues. The germline V gene encodes CDR1 SNHLY and CDR2 FYNNEI. The CDR3 loop is CASAGRSSNQPQHF. The DNA for the CDR3 is TGTGCCAGCGCGGGCAGATCTAGCAATCAGCCCCAGCATTTT.

A note on this clonotype: One base away lies a much larger clone, so this may be a sequencing read error. J is TRBJ1-1 and V is TRBV7-2; D may be TRBD1 (5 bases). V lost 10 bases, J lost 2 bases, and 17 bases lay in between. CDR3 length: 14 amino acids. Germline V lookup: CDR1 SGHTA, CDR2 FQGNSA. DNA of the CDR3: TGTGCCATCAGAATCACCGGGACCAACACTGAAGCTTTCTTT. Its translation is CAIRITGTNTEAFF.

The CDR3 coding sequence is TGTGCCTGGAGGGGGGGACAGGCAGCTAACTATGGCTACACCTTC. It is translated as CAWRGGQAANYGYTF. The J gene is TRBJ1-2, the V gene TRBV30; TRBD1 aligns across 8 bases. Germline-derived CDR1 and CDR2 are GTSNPN and SVGIG (reference sequence). This CDR3 has 15 amino acids. V trimming: 3 bases; J trimming: 0 bases; junction bases outside the gene matches: 6.

About this clonotype itself: At one end the junction does not follow the germline gene, possibly because of a read error. V gene TRBV5-1 combines with J gene TRBJ2-5; possibly TRBD2 for D (5 bases). Looked up from germline, CDR1 is SGHRS and CDR2 is YFSETQ. The length of the CDR3 is 17 residues. The CDR3 nucleotides are TGCGCCAGCAGCTTGGTACACGGGGAACGACGTCAAGAGACTCAGTACTTC. It specifies CASSLVHGERRQETQYF.

There are many counts of this clonotype. The rearrangement joins TRBV24-1 to TRBJ2-5, with TRBD2 matching over 8 bases. CDR1 and CDR2 (germline): KGHDR, SFDVKD. The CDR3 extends over 15 amino acids. Losses at the gene ends were 3 bases for V and 5 bases for J; bases not matched to a gene: 7. The CDR3 DNA sequence: TGTGCCACCAGTGATACCAGCGGGAGTGCGGAGACCCAGTACTTC. Protein: CATSDTSGSAETQYF.

This clonotype was seen many times. The J gene is TRBJ1-2, the V gene TRBV5-1; D gene uncertain. Trimming took 4 bases from V and 8 from J, leaving 24 bases between them. Per the germline V gene, CDR1 is SGHRS and CDR2 is YFSETQ. The CDR3 has 16 residues. CDR3 protein: CASSPYGRNPLWGYTF. CDR3 sequence (DNA): TGCGCCAGCAGCCCCTACGGGCGGAACCCACTATGGGGCTACACCTTC.

Comment on this clonotype: A much larger clone differs by one base, so this may be a read error. The rearrangement joins TRBV2 to TRBJ2-5; 8 bases fit TRBD2. Germline-derived CDR1 and CDR2 are SNHLY and FYNNEI. J gave up 4 bases and V 11 bases, and 9 bases lay outside the gene matches. The CDR3 length is 13 residues. This CDR3 is CAGDMTSVETQYF. In DNA, the CDR3 is TGTGCCGGCGATATGACTAGCGTAGAGACCCAGTACTTC.

J is TRBJ2-2 and V is TRBV3-1; 11 positions agree with TRBD2. The CDR3 contains 14 residues. After removal of 6 bases from V and 6 bases from J, the junction contained 3 bases not matched to a gene. Germline CDR1 LGHDT, CDR2 YNNKEL (reference sequence). The CDR3 sequence is CASRIAGGPGELFF. CDR3 coding DNA: TGTGCCAGCAGAATAGCGGGGGGGCCCGGGGAGCTGTTTTTT. Full variable domain (remainder filled in from reference TRBV3-1 and TRBJ2-2): DTAVSQTPKYLVTQMGNDKSIKCEQNLGHDTMYWYKQDSKKFLKIMFSYNNKELIINETVPNRFSPKSPDKAHLNLHINSLELGDSAVYFCASRIAGGPGELFFGEGSRLTVL.

Comments on this clonotype: A read error may be the cause here, since a much bigger clone is one base away. It is likely a read error, because the conserved phenylalanine at the end of the CDR3 is missing. It is unclear where the CDR3 begins or ends on the DNA, so no DNA is shown, and the CDR3 is as TCRdb lists it. The chain is built from TRBV2 and TRBJ1-2; the D call TRBD1 from the table was never checked on the DNA. Germline lookup yields CDR1 SNHLY and CDR2 FYNNEI. Including both end residues, the CDR3 is 10 amino acids long. The CDR3 reads CASSSTGASV.

Points on this clonotype: A read error may be the cause here, since a much bigger clone is one base away. This chain links TRBV29-1 with TRBJ1-1; D is ambiguous. Trimming pared 2 bases from V and 5 bases from J, leaving 15 bases between. Germline CDR1 reads SQVTM; CDR2 reads ANQGSEA. The length of the CDR3 is 14 residues. The CDR3 region has the DNA TGCAGCGTTGAAATGGAGGGATTTCTTACTGAAGCTTTCTTT. Its translation is CSVEMEGFLTEAFF. The full variable domain, completed using reference TRBV29-1 and TRBJ1-1, is SAVISQKPSRDICQRGTSLTIQCQVDSQVTMMFWYRQQPGQSLTLIATANQGSEATYESGFVIDKFPISRPNLTFSTLTVSNMSPEDSSIYLCSVEMEGFLTEAFFGQGTRLTVV.

Ten or more counts support this clonotype. The rearrangement joins TRBV6-2 or TRBV6-3 to TRBJ2-2; the match to TRBD1 covers 10 bases. Germline CDR1 is MNHEY and CDR2 is SVGEGT. The CDR3 spans 14 residues. After removal of 6 bases from V and 5 bases from J, the junction contained 3 bases not matched to a gene. The CDR3 sequence: CASRDRGQTGELFF. CDR3 coding DNA: TGTGCCAGCAGAGACAGGGGGCAGACCGGGGAGCTGTTTTTT.

The sample holds many counts of this clonotype. V and J are TRBV12-3 or TRBV12-4 and TRBJ1-5; D is uncertain. Trimming took 2 bases from V and 2 from J, leaving 4 bases between them. CDR3 length: 13 residues. This chain's CDR3 is CASSLFGNQPQHF. For the CDR3, the DNA is TGTGCCAGCAGTTTATTTGGCAATCAGCCCCAGCATTTT.

The table lists this clonotype with many counts. The rearrangement uses TRBV27 and TRBJ1-2; TRBD1 aligns across 8 bases. The length of the CDR3 is 13 residues. Looked up from germline, CDR1 is MNHEY and CDR2 is SMNVEV (reference sequence). Trimming cost V 6 bases and J 8 bases; bases outside gene matches: 8. The CDR3 region is CASSLDRVMGYTF. The CDR3 DNA reads TGTGCCAGCAGCTTGGACAGGGTAATGGGCTACACCTTC.

V and J are TRBV12-5 and TRBJ1-5; D not resolved. The CDR3 length is 16 residues. Trimming shortened V by 5 bases and J by 0 bases, and 14 bases separated the two germline ends. Germline V gene lookup returns CDR1 LGHNT and CDR2 FRNRAP. The chain's CDR3 is CASGPLERISNQPQHF. The CDR3 bases are TGTGCTAGTGGTCCCCTCGAGAGGATTAGCAATCAGCCCCAGCATTTT.

This clonotype is a singleton in its sample. A single base separates this from a much larger clone, so it may be a read error. This rearrangement joins TRBV4-1 to TRBJ2-7; weak D call: TRBD2 (5 bases). The germline V and J ends were trimmed by 1 base and 4 bases, with 14 bases remaining between them. This CDR3 region has 15 residues. Germline V CDR1 and CDR2: MGHRA, YSYEKL. Here the CDR3 reads CASSQATGFSYEQYF. The CDR3 nucleotides read TGCGCCAGCAGCCAAGCTACGGGATTCTCTTACGAGCAGTACTTC.

This clonotype has a count of ten or more. The gene calls are TRBV20-1 and TRBJ2-7; 8 bases agree with TRBD2. Germline assignment: CDR1 DFQATT and CDR2 SNEGSKA (reference sequence). V was clipped by 1 base and J by 1 base; unmatched bases: 6. The CDR3 length is 15 residues. This chain's CDR3 is CSARGESGGSYEQYF. The CDR3 DNA reads TGCAGTGCTAGAGGGGAGAGCGGGGGATCCTACGAGCAGTACTTC.

This clonotype was found many times. The chain carries TRBV20-1 and TRBJ1-1; no firm D call. The CDR3 totals 12 residues. Germline loops: CDR1 DFQATT, CDR2 SNEGSKA (reference sequence). The V gene lost 1 base and the J gene lost 5 bases, with 8 bases spanning the gap. The chain's CDR3 is CSARVYVTEAFF. The DNA for the CDR3 is TGCAGTGCTAGAGTTTATGTGACTGAAGCTTTCTTT.

Many counts were recorded for this clonotype. The chain recombines TRBV7-8 with TRBJ2-5, with D perhaps TRBD2 (6 bases). Trimming removed 6 bases from V and 4 bases from J, with 18 bases in between. Germline-derived CDR1 and CDR2 are SGHVS and FQNEAQ. The CDR3 is 15 residues long. The CDR3 DNA reads TGTGCCAGCAGAACTAACTTGGCGGGGCCAGAGACCCAGTACTTC. The encoded protein is CASRTNLAGPETQYF.

The rearrangement joins TRBV6-1 to TRBJ1-1; D is undetermined. This CDR3 is built from 13 residues. Trimming took off 5 bases at V and 3 bases at J, with 10 bases between the two ends. The germline CDR1 and CDR2 sequences are MNHNS and SASEGT. The chain's CDR3 is CASSPPSDTEAFF. The DNA of the CDR3 is TGTGCCAGCAGTCCCCCATCCGACACTGAAGCTTTCTTT.

In this sample, this clonotype turned up many times. The rearrangement uses TRBV30 and TRBJ1-1; no clear D. CDR1 and CDR2 from the germline V gene are GTSNPN and SVGIG (reference sequence). The V end was cut by 3 bases, the J end by 2 bases, with 4 bases between. The CDR3 has 11 amino acids. The CDR3 region is CAWRDNTEAFF. As DNA, the CDR3 is TGTGCCTGGAGGGACAACACTGAAGCTTTCTTT. The full variable domain, completed using reference TRBV30 and TRBJ1-1, is SQTIHQWPATLVQPVGSPLSLECTVEGTSNPNLYWYRQAAGRGLQLLFYSVGIGQISSEVPQNLSASRPQDRQFILSSKKLLLSDSGFYLCAWRDNTEAFFGQGTRLTVV.